This T cell receptor beta chain stems from a study of cytomegalovirus exposure and HLA in healthy donors. Study results and caveats: Analyses of presence/absence relied on an assumption of roughly uniform sequencing depth across donors.

As to this clone: Antigen: not known.

Germline V gene lookup returns CDR1 ENHRY and CDR2 SYGVKD. The CDR3 length is 15 residues. J was trimmed by 6 bases and V by 0 bases; bases with no gene match: 5. The PCR had 60 Vbeta and 13 Jbeta primers. Profiling relied on immunoSEQ multiplex PCR, and the TCRdb table lists in-frame clones only, not all of them. This table has approximately 70,000 clones, roughly 68% appearing once. The TCR comes from a woman in her fifties or sixties in good health and CMV-seropositive. The J gene is TRBJ2-1, the V gene TRBV10-3, with TRBD1 matching over 7 bases. The sample was PBMCs. The CDR3 nucleotides read TGTGCCATCAGTGAGTCCGGGACAGTCTCCAATGAGCAGTTCTTC. The encoded protein is CAISESGTVSNEQFF.